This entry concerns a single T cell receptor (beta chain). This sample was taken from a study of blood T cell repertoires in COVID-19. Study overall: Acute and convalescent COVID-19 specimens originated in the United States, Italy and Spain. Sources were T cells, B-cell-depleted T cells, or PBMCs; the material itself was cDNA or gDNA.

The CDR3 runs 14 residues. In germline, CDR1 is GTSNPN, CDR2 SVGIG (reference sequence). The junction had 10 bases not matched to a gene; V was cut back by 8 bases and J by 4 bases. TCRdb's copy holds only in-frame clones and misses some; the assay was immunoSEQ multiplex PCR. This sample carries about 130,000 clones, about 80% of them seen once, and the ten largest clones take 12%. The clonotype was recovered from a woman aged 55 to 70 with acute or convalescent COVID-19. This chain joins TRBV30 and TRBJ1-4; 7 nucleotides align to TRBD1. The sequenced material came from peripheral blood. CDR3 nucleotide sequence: TGTGCCCGCGGAGAGGGGACAGTTAATGAAAAACTGTTTTTT. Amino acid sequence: CARGEGTVNEKLFF.